This TCR beta chain appears in the sequencing data of a study of cytomegalovirus exposure and HLA in healthy donors. The CDR3 spans 16 residues. V shed 4 bases and J shed 0 bases, with 13 bases lying between them. CDR1 and CDR2 from the germline V gene are SNHLY and FYNNEI. This clone has just one count. Antigen unknown. Findings and caveats of the study: As a later analysis revealed, the rate of TCR association differed by HLA locus, with DRB1 most and HLA-C fewest.

PCR employed 60 Vbeta and 13 Jbeta primers. Authors' data handling: Later, 65 million to 90 million unique TCR beta chains were counted in an analysis, and some 9.9 million of them were shared. Measured with immunoSEQ multiplex PCR; TCRdb has only the in-frame clones, and not every one. That table supplies the V and J calls and clone size; D and trimming were determined from the DNA. The top ten hold 2% to 2.5% of the sample, which has 100,000 or so clones, around 84% seen once. The receptor was derived from a man younger than 35 in good health and CMV-seronegative. Sequencing was carried out using PBMCs. The V call is TRBV2, the J call TRBJ1-3; D remains ambiguous. The CDR3 sequence is CASSGGSGNSGNTIYF. Written as DNA, the CDR3 is TGTGCCAGCAGTGGAGGTAGTGGTAACTCTGGAAACACCATATATTTT.